A selection of T cell receptor beta chains follows, all from one sample in a study of metastatic and nonmetastatic thyroid tumors. TCRdb re-processed the PCR reads through MiXCR. The sample has 20,000 or so clones, over 25% seen once. The material sequenced was blood. These receptors were collected from a female donor with papillary thyroid cancer or a benign thyroid nodule (not recorded which). Some clones in this sample may be carry-over from other donors' samples. CDR3s include the opening cysteine and the closing phenylalanine or tryptophan. The D gene is left open where the match is weak. Clone size is shown for a subset of rows, as once, few, many or a class of expanded clone.

TGTGCCAGCAGCTTAGATAAGCGGCGGGGTTCACCCCTCCACTTT,CASSLDKRRGSPLHF,.,TRBJ1-6,15,TRBV11-3,medium-sized
TGCGCCAGCAGCCCCCGGACAACGGATTCACCCCTCCACTTT,CASSPRTTDSPLHF,.,TRBJ1-6,14,TRBV4-3,.
TGTGCCAGTTACACACAGGGGATGACTGAAGCTTTCTTT,CASYTQGMTEAFF,TRBD1,TRBJ1-1,13,TRBV19,few
TGCAGTGCTAGCCCCGGGACAGGGGGCACCGGGGAGCTGTTTTTT,CSASPGTGGTGELFF,TRBD1,TRBJ2-2,15,TRBV20-1,.
TGTGCTATTGGCCCTCTAGCATGGGACAGAGGCACCGGGGAGCTGTTTTTT,CAIGPLAWDRGTGELFF,TRBD1,TRBJ2-2,17,TRBV12-5,.
TGTGCCAGCTTACTCGTGAACACTGAAGCTTTCTTT,CASLLVNTEAFF,.,TRBJ1-1,12,TRBV18,.
TGTGCCAGCAGCCCCGGAAACATGAACACTGAAGCTTTCTTT,CASSPGNMNTEAFF,.,TRBJ1-1,14,TRBV11-2,medium-sized
TGTGCAAGCAGTAACCAGGGCGAGAGCGAGACCCAGTACTTC,CASSNQGESETQYF,.,TRBJ2-5,14,TRBV6-2/TRBV6-3,.
TGCAGTGCTAGAGTCCTCCTGGAGGTAAACACTGAAGCTTTCTTT,CSARVLLEVNTEAFF,.,TRBJ1-1,15,TRBV20-1,.
TGCGCCAGCAGCCAAGTACCGGCCGTCCAGACCGGGGAGCTGTTTTTT,CASSQVPAVQTGELFF,.,TRBJ2-2,16,TRBV4-3,many